Reported below is one TCR beta chain. With random hexamers, roughly 0.45 to 1 ug RNA was reverse transcribed. TCRdb independently ran MiXCR on the immunoSEQ multiplex PCR reads; one entry per CDR3 protein. The table records about 80,000 distinct CDR3 sequences, about 93% of them present only once. This specimen belongs to a study of CD8 T cells in Susac syndrome. The CDR3 runs 16 residues. J lost 5 bases, V lost 1 base, and 5 bases had no gene match. Per germline, CDR1 MNHEY and CDR2 SVGAGI. The chain is built from TRBV6-5 and TRBJ2-3; TRBD1 agrees at 11 bases. Input material: CD8+ T cells from PBMCs. The receptor was isolated from a human donor in good health. The chain's CDR3 is CASSYWTGGEKDTQYF. The CDR3 DNA follows: TGTGCCAGCAGTTACTGGACAGGGGGCGAGAAAGATACGCAGTATTTT.